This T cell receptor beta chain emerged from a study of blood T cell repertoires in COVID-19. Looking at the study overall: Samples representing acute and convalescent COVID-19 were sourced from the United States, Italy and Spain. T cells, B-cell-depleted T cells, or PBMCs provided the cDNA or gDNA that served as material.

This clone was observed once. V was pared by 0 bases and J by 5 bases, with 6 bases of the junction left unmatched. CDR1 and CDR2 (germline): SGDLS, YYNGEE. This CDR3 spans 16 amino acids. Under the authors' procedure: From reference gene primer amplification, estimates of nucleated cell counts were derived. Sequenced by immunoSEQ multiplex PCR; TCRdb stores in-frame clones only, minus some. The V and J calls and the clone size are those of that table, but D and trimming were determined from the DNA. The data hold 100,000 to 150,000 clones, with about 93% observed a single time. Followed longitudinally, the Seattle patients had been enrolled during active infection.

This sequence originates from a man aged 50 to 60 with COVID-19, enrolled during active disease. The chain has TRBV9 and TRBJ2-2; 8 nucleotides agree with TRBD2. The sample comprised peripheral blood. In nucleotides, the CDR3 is TGTGCCAGCAGCGTAGGATCAGCGGGAGCGACCGGGGAGCTGTTTTTT. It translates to CASSVGSAGATGELFF.